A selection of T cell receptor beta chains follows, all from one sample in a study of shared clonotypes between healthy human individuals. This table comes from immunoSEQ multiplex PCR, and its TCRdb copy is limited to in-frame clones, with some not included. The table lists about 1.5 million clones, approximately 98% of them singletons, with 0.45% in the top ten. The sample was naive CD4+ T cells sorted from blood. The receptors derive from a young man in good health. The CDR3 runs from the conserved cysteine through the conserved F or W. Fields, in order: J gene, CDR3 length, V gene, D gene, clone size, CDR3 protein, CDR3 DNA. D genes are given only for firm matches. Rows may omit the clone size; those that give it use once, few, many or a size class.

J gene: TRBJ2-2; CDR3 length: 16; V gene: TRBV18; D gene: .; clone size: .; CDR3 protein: CASSPPGTTNTGELFF; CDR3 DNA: TGTGCCAGCTCACCACCGGGGACGACGAACACCGGGGAGCTGTTTTTT
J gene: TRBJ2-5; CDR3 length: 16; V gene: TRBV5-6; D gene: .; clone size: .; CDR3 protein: CASSLARGEYQETQYF; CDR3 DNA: TGTGCCAGCAGCTTGGCCCGTGGCGAGTACCAAGAGACCCAGTACTTC
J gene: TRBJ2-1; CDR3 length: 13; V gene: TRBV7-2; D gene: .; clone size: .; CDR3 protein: CASSLEPPREQFF; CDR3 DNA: TGTGCCAGCAGCTTGGAGCCCCCTAGGGAGCAGTTCTTC
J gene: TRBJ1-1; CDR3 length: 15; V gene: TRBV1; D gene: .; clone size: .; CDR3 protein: CTSSAGQAKNTEAFF; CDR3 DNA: TGCACCAGCAGCGCAGGACAGGCGAAAAACACTGAAGCTTTCTTT
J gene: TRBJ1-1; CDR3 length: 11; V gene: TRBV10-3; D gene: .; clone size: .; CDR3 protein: CAIRGTTEAFF; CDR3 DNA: TGTGCCATCAGGGGGACCACTGAAGCTTTCTTT
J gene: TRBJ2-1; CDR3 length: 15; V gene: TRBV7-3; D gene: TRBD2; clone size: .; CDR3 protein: CASSPGLAGHNEQFF; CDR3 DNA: TGTGCCAGCAGCCCCGGACTAGCGGGCCACAATGAGCAGTTCTTC
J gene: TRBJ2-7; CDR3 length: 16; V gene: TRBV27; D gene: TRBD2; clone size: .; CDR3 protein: CASSRLAGGPNYEQYF; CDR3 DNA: TGTGCCAGCAGTCGCCTAGCGGGAGGACCCAACTACGAGCAGTACTTC
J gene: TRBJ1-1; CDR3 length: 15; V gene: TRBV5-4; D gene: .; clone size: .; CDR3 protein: CASSLDRGLGTEAFF; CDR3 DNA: TGTGCCAGCAGCTTGGATAGGGGACTTGGGACTGAAGCTTTCTTT
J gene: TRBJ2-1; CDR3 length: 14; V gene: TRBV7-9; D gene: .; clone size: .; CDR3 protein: CASTSAGEYNEQFF; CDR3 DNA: TGTGCCAGCACATCAGCGGGTGAATACAATGAGCAGTTCTTC
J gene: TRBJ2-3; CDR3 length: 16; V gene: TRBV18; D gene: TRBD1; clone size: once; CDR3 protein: CASSPGTGGLADTQYF; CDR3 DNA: TGTGCCAGCTCACCCGGGACAGGGGGGCTGGCAGATACGCAGTATTTT